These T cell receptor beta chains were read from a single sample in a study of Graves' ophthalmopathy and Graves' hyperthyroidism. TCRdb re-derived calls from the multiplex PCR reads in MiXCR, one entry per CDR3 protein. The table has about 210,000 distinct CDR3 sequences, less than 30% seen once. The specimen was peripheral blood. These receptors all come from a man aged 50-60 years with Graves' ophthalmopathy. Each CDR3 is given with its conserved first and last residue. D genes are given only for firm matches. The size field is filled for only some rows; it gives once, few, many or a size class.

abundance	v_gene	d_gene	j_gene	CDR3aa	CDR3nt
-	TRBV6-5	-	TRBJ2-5	CASSSRSTGETQYF	TGTGCCAGCAGTTCCCGGTCTACGGGGGAGACCCAGTACTTC
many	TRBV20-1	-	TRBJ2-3	CSVISAGNTQYF	TGCAGTGTGATTTCGGCGGGGAATACGCAGTATTTT
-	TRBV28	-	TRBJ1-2	CASMTSRGTYGYTF	TGTGCCAGCATGACCAGCAGGGGTACCTATGGCTACACCTTC
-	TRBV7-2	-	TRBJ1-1	CASSLAGVGLNTEAFF	TGTGCCAGCAGCTTAGCGGGGGTAGGGTTGAACACTGAAGCTTTCTTT
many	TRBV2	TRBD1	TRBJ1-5	CASRDRGVQPQHF	TGTGCCAGCAGGGACAGGGGGGTTCAGCCCCAGCATTTT
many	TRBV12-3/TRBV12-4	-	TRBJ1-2	CASSSNFIGYTF	TGTGCCAGCAGCTCGAACTTTATTGGCTACACCTTC
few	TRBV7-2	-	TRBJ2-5	CASGGARTGKETQYF	TGTGCCAGCGGGGGGGCAAGGACAGGGAAAGAGACCCAGTACTTC
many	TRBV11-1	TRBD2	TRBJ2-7	CASSPRGLAGGPYEQYF	TGTGCCAGCAGCCCTAGAGGACTAGCGGGAGGGCCCTACGAGCAGTACTTC
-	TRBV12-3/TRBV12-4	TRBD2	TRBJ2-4	CASSYSGSGKNIQYF	TGTGCCAGCAGTTATAGCGGGAGCGGCAAAAACATTCAGTACTTC
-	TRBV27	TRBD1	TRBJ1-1	CASSWLGQANTEAFF	TGTGCCAGCAGTTGGCTGGGACAGGCGAACACTGAAGCTTTCTTT
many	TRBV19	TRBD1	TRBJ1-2	CASSTHRGAPYGYTF	TGTGCCAGTAGTACCCACAGGGGAGCCCCCTATGGCTACACCTTC
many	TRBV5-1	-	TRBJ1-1	CASSLTGQQNTEAFF	TGCGCCAGCAGCCTCACCGGACAGCAGAACACTGAAGCTTTCTTT
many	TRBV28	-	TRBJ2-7	CASSPRGLAHEQYF	TGTGCCAGCAGCCCCCGGGGTCTAGCCCACGAGCAGTACTTC
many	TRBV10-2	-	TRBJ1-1	CASSESNTEAFF	TGCGCCAGCAGTGAGAGTAACACTGAAGCTTTCTTT
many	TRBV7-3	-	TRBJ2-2	CASSLQAAGELFF	TGTGCCAGCAGCTTACAGGCTGCCGGGGAGCTGTTTTTT
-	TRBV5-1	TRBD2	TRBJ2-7	CASSLEGGGYSYEQYF	TGCGCCAGCAGCTTGGAGGGCGGGGGATACTCCTACGAGCAGTACTTC
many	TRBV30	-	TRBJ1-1	CAWKGGVGGMGAFF	TGTGCCTGGAAGGGCGGGGTAGGTGGGATGGGAGCTTTCTTT
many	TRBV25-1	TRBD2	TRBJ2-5	CASSDLTSGRAGETQYF	TGTGCCAGCAGTGATTTGACTAGCGGGAGGGCCGGGGAGACCCAGTACTTC
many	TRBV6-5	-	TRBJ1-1	CASSYNGYTEAFF	TGTGCCAGCAGTTACAACGGATACACTGAAGCTTTCTTT
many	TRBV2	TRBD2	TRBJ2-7	CASSVLAGVYEQYF	TGTGCCAGCAGTGTTCTAGCGGGAGTCTACGAGCAGTACTTC